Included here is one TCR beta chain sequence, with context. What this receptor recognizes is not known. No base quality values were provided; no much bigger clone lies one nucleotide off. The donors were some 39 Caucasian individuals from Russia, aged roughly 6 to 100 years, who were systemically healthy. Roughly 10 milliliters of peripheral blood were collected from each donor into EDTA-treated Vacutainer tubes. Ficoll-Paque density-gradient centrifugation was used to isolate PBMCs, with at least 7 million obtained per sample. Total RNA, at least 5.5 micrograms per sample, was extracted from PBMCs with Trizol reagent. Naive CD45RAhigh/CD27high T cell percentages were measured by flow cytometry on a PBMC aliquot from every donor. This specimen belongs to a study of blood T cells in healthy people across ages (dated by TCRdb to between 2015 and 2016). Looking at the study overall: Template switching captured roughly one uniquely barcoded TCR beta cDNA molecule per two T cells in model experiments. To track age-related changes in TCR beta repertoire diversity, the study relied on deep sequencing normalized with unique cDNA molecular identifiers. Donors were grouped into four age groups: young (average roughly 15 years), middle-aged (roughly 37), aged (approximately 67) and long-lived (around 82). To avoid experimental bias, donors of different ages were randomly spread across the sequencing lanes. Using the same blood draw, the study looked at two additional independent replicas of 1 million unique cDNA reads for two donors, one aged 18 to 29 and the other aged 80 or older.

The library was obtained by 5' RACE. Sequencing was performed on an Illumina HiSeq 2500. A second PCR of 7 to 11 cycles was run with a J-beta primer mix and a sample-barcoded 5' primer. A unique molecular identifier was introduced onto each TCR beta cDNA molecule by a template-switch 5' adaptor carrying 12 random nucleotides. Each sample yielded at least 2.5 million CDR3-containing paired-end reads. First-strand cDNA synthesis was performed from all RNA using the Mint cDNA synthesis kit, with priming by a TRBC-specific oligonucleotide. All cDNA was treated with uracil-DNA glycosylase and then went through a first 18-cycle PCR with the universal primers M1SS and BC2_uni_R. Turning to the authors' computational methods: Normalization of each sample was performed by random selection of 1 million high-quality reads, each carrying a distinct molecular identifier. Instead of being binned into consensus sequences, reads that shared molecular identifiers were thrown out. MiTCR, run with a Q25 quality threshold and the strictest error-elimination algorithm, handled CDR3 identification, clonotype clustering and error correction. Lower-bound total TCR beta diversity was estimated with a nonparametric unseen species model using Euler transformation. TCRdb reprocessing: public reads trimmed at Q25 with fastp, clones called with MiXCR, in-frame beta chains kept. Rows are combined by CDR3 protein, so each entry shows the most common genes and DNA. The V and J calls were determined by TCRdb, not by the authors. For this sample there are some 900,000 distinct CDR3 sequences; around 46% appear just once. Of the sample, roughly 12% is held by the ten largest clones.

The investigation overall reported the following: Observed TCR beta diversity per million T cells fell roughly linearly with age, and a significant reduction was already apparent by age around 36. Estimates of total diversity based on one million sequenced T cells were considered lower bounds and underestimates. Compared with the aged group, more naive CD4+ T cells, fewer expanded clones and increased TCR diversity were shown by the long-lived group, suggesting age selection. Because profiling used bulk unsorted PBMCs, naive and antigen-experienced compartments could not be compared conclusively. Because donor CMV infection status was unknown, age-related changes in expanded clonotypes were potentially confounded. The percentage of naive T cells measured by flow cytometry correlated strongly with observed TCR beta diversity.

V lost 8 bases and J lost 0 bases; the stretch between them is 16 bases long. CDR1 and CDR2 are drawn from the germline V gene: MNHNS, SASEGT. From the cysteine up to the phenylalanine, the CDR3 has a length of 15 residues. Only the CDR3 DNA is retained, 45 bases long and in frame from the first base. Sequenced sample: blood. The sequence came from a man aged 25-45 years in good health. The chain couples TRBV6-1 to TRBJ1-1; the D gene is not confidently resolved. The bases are TGTGCCAGCCTAATGATACAGCCTCTGAACACTGAAGCTTTCTTT. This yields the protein CASLMIQPLNTEAFF.